Listed below are T cell receptor beta chains from one sample, sequenced in a study of OX40 agonist ivuxolimab in advanced cancers. The table came from immunoSEQ multiplex PCR; TCRdb's copy has only in-frame clones and leaves some out. Of about 98,000 clones listed, around nine tenths were seen once; the top ten hold roughly 0.5%. The material was CD4+ or CD8+ T cells sorted from blood, obtained in a trial of the OX40 agonist ivuxolimab. These TCRs come from an adult with an advanced solid tumor such as melanoma, head and neck, liver or kidney cancer. CDR3s include the opening cysteine and the closing phenylalanine or tryptophan. D genes are given only for firm matches. Clone size appears in some rows only: once, few, many, or a class for an expanded clone.

D | size | J | length | V | DNA | CDR3
TRBD1 | . | TRBJ1-5 | 17 | TRBV2 | TGTGCCAGCAGGGACAGGGTCAGCCTGGGAAGCAATCAGCCCCAGCATTTT | CASRDRVSLGSNQPQHF
. | few | TRBJ1-1 | 12 | TRBV7-2 | TGTGCCAGCAGCTTACAGAACACTGAAGCTTTCTTT | CASSLQNTEAFF
. | . | TRBJ2-1 | 14 | TRBV2 | TGTGCCAGCAGACCCCGGACAGATGCGAATGAGCAGTTCTTC | CASRPRTDANEQFF
. | . | TRBJ1-3 | 13 | TRBV28 | TGTGCCAGCAGTACAGCTACTGGAAACACCATATATTTT | CASSTATGNTIYF
. | once | TRBJ2-1 | 16 | TRBV7-2 | TGTGCCAGCAGTTTAGGTGGGGGGATCTCCTACAATGAGCAGTTCTTC | CASSLGGGISYNEQFF
. | . | TRBJ2-3 | 14 | TRBV5-4 | TGTGCCAGCAGCCCAGGGTTCTCCACAGATACGCAGTATTTT | CASSPGFSTDTQYF
TRBD2 | . | TRBJ2-5 | 16 | TRBV15 | TGTGCCACCAGCAAGGGGACTAGCGGGGGCCAAGAGACCCAGTACTTC | CATSKGTSGGQETQYF
TRBD1 | . | TRBJ2-1 | 14 | TRBV5-1 | TGCGCCAGCAGCATAGGACAGGCCTACAATGAGCAGTTCTTC | CASSIGQAYNEQFF
TRBD1 | few | TRBJ1-5 | 14 | TRBV11-2 | TGTGCCAGCACCCTCGACAGGGGGTCTGGGCCCCAGCATTTT | CASTLDRGSGPQHF
. | . | TRBJ1-2 | 14 | TRBV7-2 | TGTGCCAGCAGCCCCCAAAGGCAGAACTATGGCTACACCTTC | CASSPQRQNYGYTF
. | . | TRBJ1-2 | 14 | TRBV14 | TGTGCCAGCACCCCCGGTGGGCTGGGCTATGGCTACACCTTC | CASTPGGLGYGYTF
. | many | TRBJ2-7 | 13 | TRBV5-1 | TGCGCCAGCAGCTTGAGACAAGGGCGCGAGCAGTACTTC | CASSLRQGREQYF
. | . | TRBJ1-5 | 14 | TRBV4-2 | TGTGCCAGCAGCCCAAGTTTGGCAGATCAGCCCCAGCATTTT | CASSPSLADQPQHF
. | . | TRBJ2-2 | 16 | TRBV5-5 | TGTGCCAGCAGCTATCAACAGGGGAGGGACACCGGGGAGCTGTTTTTT | CASSYQQGRDTGELFF
. | . | TRBJ1-5 | 16 | TRBV5-1 | TGCGCCAGCAGCTTGGCGGGCGGGGCAGTAGGGCAGCCCCAGCATTTT | CASSLAGGAVGQPQHF
. | . | TRBJ1-5 | 14 | TRBV5-1 | TGCGCCAGCAGCCCGAAGGGTTACGGTCAGCCCCAGCATTTT | CASSPKGYGQPQHF
. | . | TRBJ2-5 | 13 | TRBV5-1 | TGCGCCAGCAGCCCCGGCCGTCAAGAGACCCAGTACTTC | CASSPGRQETQYF
TRBD2 | . | TRBJ2-1 | 17 | TRBV10-2 | TGCGCCAGCAGACAGCCCGGGACTAGTGGGGGGTACAATGAGCAGTTCTTC | CASRQPGTSGGYNEQFF
TRBD2 | . | TRBJ2-5 | 14 | TRBV5-4 | TGTGCCAGCAGCTCGGGGGGGGGCGAAGAGACCCAGTACTTC | CASSSGGGEETQYF
. | . | TRBJ2-5 | 14 | TRBV9 | TGTGCCAGCAGTACCCGGGGGATGCGGGAGACCCAGTACTTC | CASSTRGMRETQYF
TRBD1 | . | TRBJ1-1 | 13 | TRBV18 | TGTGCCAGCTCACCCGGGACAGGCAATGAAGCTTTCTTT | CASSPGTGNEAFF
. | . | TRBJ1-4 | 13 | TRBV10-2 | TGCGCCAGCAAAGAGACAGCTAATGAAAAACTGTTTTTT | CASKETANEKLFF
TRBD1 | . | TRBJ1-5 | 14 | TRBV29-1 | TGCAGCGTTGCGGCAGGGGGTGGAGGACAGCCCCAGCATTTT | CSVAAGGGGQPQHF
. | . | TRBJ1-2 | 13 | TRBV7-2 | TGTGCCAGCAGCCCACCCCGGGACTATGGCTACACCTTC | CASSPPRDYGYTF
. | few | TRBJ1-3 | 16 | TRBV18 | TGTGCCAGCTCACTGGCAGATCTCAGGTCTCTGAACACCATATATTTT | CASSLADLRSLNTIYF
. | . | TRBJ1-1 | 12 | TRBV7-9 | TGTGCCAGCAGCTTGAAGGGCACTGAAGCTTTCTTT | CASSLKGTEAFF
. | . | TRBJ2-7 | 16 | TRBV5-4 | TGTGCCAGCAGCTCCGGGACCGGGTCTTTACTCTACGAGCAGTACTTC | CASSSGTGSLLYEQYF
TRBD1 | . | TRBJ2-2 | 15 | TRBV29-1 | TGCAGCGTTTTAGGGGGGCAGGGGGCAGACGGGGAGCTGTTTTTT | CSVLGGQGADGELFF
. | . | TRBJ2-7 | 15 | TRBV7-9 | TGTGCCAGCAGCTTAAGGTCCAGGAGCGGACACGAGCAGTACTTC | CASSLRSRSGHEQYF
. | . | TRBJ1-1 | 15 | TRBV18 | TGTGCCAGCTCACTCCACGGTGGGGGCTGGACTGAAGCTTTCTTT | CASSLHGGGWTEAFF
TRBD2 | . | TRBJ2-3 | 15 | TRBV19 | TGTGCCAGTAAACGGGGGGTCACGAGCACAGATACGCAGTATTTT | CASKRGVTSTDTQYF
. | . | TRBJ1-1 | 16 | TRBV27 | TGTGCCAGCACCACCAGGCCGGAAAACATGAACACTGAAGCTTTCTTT | CASTTRPENMNTEAFF
. | . | TRBJ2-1 | 15 | TRBV6-5 | TGTGCCAGCAGCTACGGGGCTAGCTCCTACAATGAGCAGTTCTTC | CASSYGASSYNEQFF
. | . | TRBJ2-2 | 12 | TRBV4-1 | TGCGCCAGCAGTCCAACCAGCGGGGAGCTGTTTTTT | CASSPTSGELFF
. | . | TRBJ1-1 | 13 | TRBV4-3 | TGCGCCAGCAGCCGCCGTGGGGATACTGAAGCTTTCTTT | CASSRRGDTEAFF